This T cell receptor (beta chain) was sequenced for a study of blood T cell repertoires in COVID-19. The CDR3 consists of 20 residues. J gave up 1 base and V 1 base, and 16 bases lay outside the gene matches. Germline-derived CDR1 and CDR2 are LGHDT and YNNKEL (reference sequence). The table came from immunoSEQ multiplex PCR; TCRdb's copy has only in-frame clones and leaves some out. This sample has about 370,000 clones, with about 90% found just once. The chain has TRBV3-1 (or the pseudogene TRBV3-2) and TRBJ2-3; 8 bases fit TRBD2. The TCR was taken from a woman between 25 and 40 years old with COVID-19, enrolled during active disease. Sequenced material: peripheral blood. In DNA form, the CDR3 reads TGTGCCAGCAGCCAAGGGATGTATTCTCCGGGAGGGCCCCGCACAGATACGCAGTATTTT. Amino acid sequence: CASSQGMYSPGGPRTDTQYF.